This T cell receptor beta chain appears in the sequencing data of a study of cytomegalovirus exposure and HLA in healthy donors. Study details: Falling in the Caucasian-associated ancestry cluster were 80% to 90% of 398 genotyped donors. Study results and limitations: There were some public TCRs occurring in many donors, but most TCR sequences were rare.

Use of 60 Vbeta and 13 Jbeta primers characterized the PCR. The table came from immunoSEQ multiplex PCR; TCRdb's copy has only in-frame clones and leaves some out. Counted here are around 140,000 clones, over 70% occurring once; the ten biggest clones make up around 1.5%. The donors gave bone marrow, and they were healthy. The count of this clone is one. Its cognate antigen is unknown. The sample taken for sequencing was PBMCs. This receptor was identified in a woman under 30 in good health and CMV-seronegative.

CDR3 sequence reads: CASSLGGDLAKNIQYF. CDR3 in DNA: TGCGCCAGCAGCCTCGGCGGGGACCTAGCCAAAAACATTCAGTACTTC. The chain carries TRBV4-1 and TRBJ2-4, with D perhaps TRBD2 (6 bases). Per the germline V gene, CDR1 is MGHRA and CDR2 is YSYEKL. The V end was cut by 4 bases, the J end by 0 bases, with 13 bases between. CDR3 size: 16 residues.